This T cell receptor (beta chain) was sequenced during a study of T cell repertoires in cytomegalovirus infection. TCRdb reprocessed the reads via MiXCR and lists one record per CDR3 protein. The sample shows 450,000 to 600,000 distinct CDR3 sequences, approximately 11% of them seen only once. General study points: The ex vivo response showed dominance by HLA-C-restricted CMV-specific TCR beta clonotypes.

About this clonotype itself: Its antigen is currently unknown.

Sequencing used PBMCs. The TCR was taken from a human donor in good health (CMV status not recorded). Some clones in this sample may be carry-over from other donors' samples.

CDR3: CASSKRAGYTF. DNA for the CDR3: TGTGCCAGCAGTAAGAGAGCGGGCTACACCTTC. V gene TRBV4-2 combines with J gene TRBJ1-2, with no clear D. Germline V gene sequence: CDR1 LGHNA, CDR2 YNFKEQ. V was clipped by 6 bases and J by 8 bases, with 10 bases between them. The CDR3 has 11 residues.